The clone carrying this T cell receptor beta chain was detected a few times. Its target is unknown. Antigen-specific CD4+ T cells were first expanded with viral peptide pools by the ViraFEST assay and only then sequenced. It was after 10 days of culture that CD4+ T cells were isolated. Vaccine recipients, nucleocapsid antibody negative, had no prior SARS-CoV-2 infection. Each well held about 2 million PBMC cultured with approximately 9.6 ug/ml peptides and 8 to 10 IU/ml IL-2. The repertoire was sequenced with immunoSEQ multiplex PCR; TCRdb's copy has only in-frame clones and lacks some. Of about 41,000 clones listed, over 60% are singletons. The source of the sample is a study of vaccination effects on CD4 cells after COVID-19. Germline CDR1 reads SGDLS; CDR2 reads YYNGEE. V lost 0 bases to trimming and J lost 8 bases, with 14 bases between them. This CDR3 spans 15 amino acids.

The chain is built from TRBV9 and TRBJ1-4; perhaps TRBD1 as D (5 bases). Sequencing was performed on CD4+ T cells from PBMCs cultured with HCoV-NL63 spike peptides, taken before COVID-19 vaccination. The TCR sequence derives from a human donor who received a COVID-19 vaccine. The CDR3 spells CASSVAGGFGEKLFF. CDR3 sequence (DNA): TGTGCCAGCAGCGTAGCTGGGGGGTTTGGGGAAAAACTGTTTTTT.